This TCR beta chain appears in the sequencing data of a study of T cell repertoires in cytomegalovirus infection. Study-wide results and limits: CMV-specific TCR beta clonotypes restricted by HLA-C dominated the ex vivo response. CMV carriers having the relevant HLA were flagged by cumulative public TCR beta family frequency.

J lost 3 bases, V lost 3 bases, and 5 bases had no gene match. The CDR3 contains 16 residues. Germline lookup yields CDR1 MGHRA and CDR2 YSYEKL. This clonotype was counted ten times or more. Its antigen is currently unknown. TCRdb re-analysed the reads in MiXCR, keeping a single row per CDR3 protein. The table lists about 600,000 distinct CDR3 sequences, less than 25% of them singletons. The chain carries TRBV4-1 and TRBJ2-1; 10 bases agree with TRBD2. The sample was CD8+ T cells from PBMCs. The sequence was collected from a human donor in good health (CMV status not recorded). Some clones in this sample may be carry-over from other donors' samples. The CDR3 sequence is CASSHRAGGLYNEQFF. In DNA, the CDR3 is TGCGCCAGCAGCCATCGAGCGGGGGGGCTCTACAATGAGCAGTTCTTC.